The TCR beta chain under discussion was sequenced for a study of blood T cell repertoires in COVID-19. Study background: Some COVID-19 samples were acute and others convalescent; all came from the United States, Italy and Spain. The analysed material was cDNA or gDNA that came from T cells, B-cell-depleted T cells, or PBMCs.

V was cut by 5 bases and J by 1 base, with 9 bases left in between. CDR1 GTSNPN and CDR2 SVGIG come from the germline V gene (reference sequence). The CDR3 is 13 amino acids. In the authors' workflow: Estimates of nucleated cell counts were drawn from the amplification of reference gene primers. Profiled with immunoSEQ multiplex PCR; TCRdb holds only in-frame clones, not every one. The V and J calls and clone size are taken from that table; D and trimming were inferred from the DNA. The sample records around 320,000 clones, roughly 88% being singletons. Sequenced sample: peripheral blood. V usage is TRBV30 and J usage is TRBJ1-3; D not resolved. This receptor was taken from a woman in her thirties who had recovered from COVID-19. CDR3 amino acids: CAWGPSSGNTIYF. As DNA, the CDR3 is TGTGCCTGGGGGCCGTCTTCTGGAAACACCATATATTTT.